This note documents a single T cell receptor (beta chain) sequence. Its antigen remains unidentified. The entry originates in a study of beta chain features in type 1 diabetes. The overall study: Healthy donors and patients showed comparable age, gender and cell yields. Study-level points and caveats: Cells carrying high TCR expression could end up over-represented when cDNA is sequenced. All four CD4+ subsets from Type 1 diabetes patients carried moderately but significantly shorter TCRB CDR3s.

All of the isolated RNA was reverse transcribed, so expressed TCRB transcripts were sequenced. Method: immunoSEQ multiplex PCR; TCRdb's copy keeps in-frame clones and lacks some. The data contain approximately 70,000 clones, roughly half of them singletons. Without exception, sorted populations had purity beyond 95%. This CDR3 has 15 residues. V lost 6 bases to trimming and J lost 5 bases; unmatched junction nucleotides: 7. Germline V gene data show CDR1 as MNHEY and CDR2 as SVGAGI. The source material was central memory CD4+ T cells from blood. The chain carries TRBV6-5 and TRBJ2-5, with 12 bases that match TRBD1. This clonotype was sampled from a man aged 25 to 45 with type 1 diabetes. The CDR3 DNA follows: TGTGCCAGCAGACCGGGGACAGGGGGCTTGGAGACCCAGTACTTC. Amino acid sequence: CASRPGTGGLETQYF.